Given below is one T cell receptor beta chain in context. Its antigen is not known. Naive CD4 T cells, CD45RO-negative and CD62L-positive, were flow-sorted from PBMCs. This record comes from a study of human versus mouse CDR3 diversity and MHC coevolution. For the study at large: immunoSEQ was reported to reach one in 200,000 T cells sensitivity. Each sample yielded about 0.6 x 10^7 to 1.7 x 10^7 valid reads.

Profiling relied on immunoSEQ multiplex PCR, and the TCRdb table lists in-frame clones only, not all of them. This table has about 77,000 clones, roughly 92% appearing once. CDR3 size: 14 residues. Germline V gene sequence: CDR1 MGHRA, CDR2 YSYEKL. Broader study findings: Most of the three human donors had the lowest clonal inequality.

The sample comprised naive CD4+ T cells from blood. Regarding subset: CD45RO-negative CD62L-positive naive CD4 T cells. The V and J genes are TRBV4-1 and TRBJ2-5; no reliable D call. The tail of the sequence fits TRBJ2-7 better, so the J call may be wrong. The receptor's source is a person aged 25 to 69 in good health. As DNA, the CDR3 is TGCGCCAGCAGCCAAGAAACCGAGAACTACGAGCAGTACTTC. Translated: CASSQETENYEQYF.